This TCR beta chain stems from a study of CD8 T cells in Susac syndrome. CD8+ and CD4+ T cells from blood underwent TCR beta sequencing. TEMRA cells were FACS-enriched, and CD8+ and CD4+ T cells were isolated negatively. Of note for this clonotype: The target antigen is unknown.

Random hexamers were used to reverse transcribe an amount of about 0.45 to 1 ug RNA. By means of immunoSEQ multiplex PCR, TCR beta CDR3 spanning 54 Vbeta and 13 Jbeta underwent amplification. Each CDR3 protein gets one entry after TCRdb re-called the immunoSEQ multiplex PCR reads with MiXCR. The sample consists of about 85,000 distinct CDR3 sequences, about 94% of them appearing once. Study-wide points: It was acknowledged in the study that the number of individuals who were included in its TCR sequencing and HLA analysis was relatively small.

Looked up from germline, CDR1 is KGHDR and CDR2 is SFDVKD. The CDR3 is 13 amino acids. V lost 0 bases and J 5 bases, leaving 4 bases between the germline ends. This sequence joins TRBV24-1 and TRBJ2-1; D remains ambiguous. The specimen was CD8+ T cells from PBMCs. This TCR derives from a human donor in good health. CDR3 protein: CATSDLLNNEQFF. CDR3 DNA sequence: TGTGCCACCAGTGATTTGCTCAACAATGAGCAGTTCTTC.